This TCR beta chain was documented in a study of blood T cells in healthy people across ages (dated by TCRdb to between 2014 and 2017). For the wider study: In model experiments, template switching captured about one uniquely barcoded TCR beta cDNA molecule for every two T cells. The study measured age-related changes in TCR beta repertoire diversity using deep sequencing normalized with unique cDNA molecular identifiers. Four age groups were formed from the donors: young (average about 15 years), middle-aged (around 40), aged (approximately 60) and long-lived (about 80). To avoid experimental bias, donors of different ages were spread randomly across the sequencing lanes. For two donors (one aged 18 to 30 and one aged 80 or older), the study analyzed two additional independent replicas of 1 million unique cDNA reads from the same blood draw. Broader findings and caveats from the paper: Observed TCR beta diversity per million T cells fell roughly linearly with age, and a significant reduction was already apparent by age roughly 40. Because profiling used bulk unsorted PBMCs, naive and antigen-experienced compartments could not be compared conclusively. There was a strong correlation between observed TCR beta diversity and the percentage of naive T cells measured by flow cytometry. Total diversity estimates from one million sequenced T cells were considered lower bounds and underestimates. Because donor CMV infection status was unknown, age-related changes in expanded clonotypes were potentially confounded. The long-lived group showed more naive CD4+ T cells, fewer expanded clones and increased TCR diversity than the aged group, suggesting age selection.

Systemically healthy Caucasian individuals from Russia, some 38 in total and aged about 6 to 95 years, were included as donors. Ten milliliters of peripheral blood were drawn from each donor into EDTA-treated Vacutainer tubes. PBMCs were isolated by Ficoll-Paque density-gradient centrifugation, with at least 6 million obtained per sample. Trizol reagent was used to extract total RNA from the PBMCs, yielding at least 5.5 micrograms per sample. For every donor, flow cytometry on a PBMC aliquot measured the percentage of naive CD45RAhigh/CD27high T cells. The cysteine opens and the phenylalanine closes a CDR3 of 13 amino acids. Just CDR3 DNA is preserved here, 39 bases in frame from base 1. CDR1 is given as MNHNY and CDR2 as SVGAGI, both from the germline V gene (reference sequence). Trimming removed 5 bases from V and 7 bases from J; the gene matches leave 4 bases unexplained. This clonotype has just a few counts. It has no known antigen specificity. No base qualities exist here, and no much larger clone lies one base off it.

Library preparation employed 5' RACE. The sequencer was an Illumina HiSeq 2500. A second roughly 7 to 11 cycle PCR used a sample-barcoded 5' primer and a J-beta primer mix. A unique molecular identifier was introduced onto each TCR beta cDNA molecule by a template-switch 5' adaptor carrying 12 random nucleotides. Each sample yielded at least 3 million CDR3-containing paired-end reads. All of the RNA was converted into first-strand cDNA using the Mint cDNA synthesis kit, with a TRBC-specific oligonucleotide serving as the primer. Following uracil-DNA glycosylase treatment, all cDNA underwent a first 18-cycle PCR with the universal primers M1SS and BC2_uni_R. In the source study's methods: Each sample was normalized by randomly selecting 1 million high-quality reads, each carrying a distinct molecular identifier. Reads with shared molecular identifiers were discarded instead of being binned into consensus sequences. CDR3 identification, clonotype clustering and error correction used MiTCR with a Q25 quality threshold and the strictest error-elimination algorithm. A nonparametric unseen species model with Euler transformation was used to estimate a lower bound on total TCR beta diversity. Using fastp at Q25 and MiXCR, TCRdb reprocessed the public reads and kept productive beta chains. A single entry per CDR3 protein holds the most common genes and DNA from its merged rows. Here the V and J calls rest on TCRdb's processing, not on the authors' analysis. The sample contains 850,000 to 1,000,000 distinct CDR3 sequences, approximately 50% of them found a single time. The top ten hold over 20% of the sample.

This clonotype was obtained from a woman aged 55-69 years in good health. The sequencing input was blood. The rearranged segments are TRBV6-6 and TRBJ1-5; TRBD1 aligns with 8 central bases. The nucleotides read TGTGCCAGCAGTGGACAGGGTAGGCAGCCCCAGCATTTT. This is translated as CASSGQGRQPQHF.